This TCR beta chain was profiled in a study of shared clonotypes between healthy human individuals. Overall study findings and caveats: The generation probabilities recorded for non-shared clonotypes fell below those of clonotypes shared by all four donors. The diversity represented, both genetic and in exposure history, was limited by few donors.

Clones were sequenced by immunoSEQ multiplex PCR, and TCRdb holds only the in-frame ones, with some missing. The table has over a million clones, just under 99% seen once; the top ten hold approximately 0.4%. A CD45RA-negative memory subset and a CD45RA+ naive subset were separated from the CD4+ cells. A note on this clone: Its antigen is currently unknown.

Trimming cost V 5 bases and J 5 bases, with 9 bases left between them. Looked up from germline, CDR1 is SGHAT and CDR2 is FQDESV (reference sequence). The CDR3 has 13 residues. The rearrangement links TRBV11-1 to TRBJ2-2; possible D gene TRBD1, 6 bases. The sequenced sample was naive CD4+ T cells sorted from blood. Regarding subset: CD45RA+ positively selected. The receptor was derived from a young man in good health. CDR3 sequence (DNA): TGTGCCAGCAGCGTTACAGGGACCGGGGAGCTGTTTTTT. Protein product: CASSVTGTGELFF.